This TCR beta chain was recovered during a study of T cells expressing NK-cell markers. On this clonotype: The antigen is not known.

This CDR3 is built from 17 residues. Germline CDR1 and CDR2: SQVTM and ANQGSEA. Study results and caveats: Several donors likewise had their CD3+CD56-NKG2C+ fraction led by these clonotypes.

TCRdb re-analyzed the 5' RACE reads; it lists each CDR3 protein once, without DNA. The listing contains 350,000 to 400,000 distinct CDR3 sequences. The sequencing input was blood T cells: a sorted CD56 or NKG2C T cell subset, CD4+ or CD8+ T cells, or bulk PBMC T cells (not recorded which). This chain uses TRBV29-1 with TRBJ2-6; the D call of TRBD1 rests on TCRdb alone, since no DNA is present to check it. This clonotype originated in a woman aged 45-65 years in good health. This CDR3 reads CSVDTTGVLSGANVLTF. Drawing the rest from reference TRBV29-1 and TRBJ2-6, the complete variable domain is SAVISQKPSRDICQRGTSLTIQCQVDSQVTMMFWYRQQPGQSLTLIATANQGSEATYESGFVIDKFPISRPNLTFSTLTVSNMSPEDSSIYLCSVDTTGVLSGANVLTFGAGSRLTVL.